This T cell receptor (beta chain) was identified during a study of post-analysis software for immune sequencing data. This clonotype was recorded many times. The antigen is not known. V shed 4 bases and J 7 bases; nucleotides not matched to a gene: 7. The germline V gene encodes CDR1 WNHNN and CDR2 SYGVQD (reference sequence). The CDR3 totals 14 residues. cDNA libraries for TCR beta contained unique molecular identifiers. Via MiXCR, TCRdb re-called the PCR reads, giving one row per CDR3 protein. The data show about 200,000 distinct CDR3 sequences, approximately 28% seen once. Broader study findings: Normalized Chao1 diversity in multiple sclerosis patients fell significantly below that of controls. Included in a set of about five TRBV segments more frequent in patients than controls were TRBV5-6, TRBV5-1 and TRBV20-1. Samples from a shared batch, those prepared together, strongly co-clustered by F measure.

The chain recombines TRBV10-1 with TRBJ2-1, with 7 nucleotides matching TRBD1. Sequencing input: blood. The TCR sequence derives from a girl between 2 and 17 years old with multiple sclerosis. The CDR3, as DNA: TGCGCCAGCAGTGTCGGGACAGTTGTTAATGAGCAGTTCTTC. Translated, it gives CASSVGTVVNEQFF.